The sequence of this T cell receptor beta chain was determined in a study of blood T cell repertoires in COVID-19. About the research overall: Sites in the United States, Italy and Spain provided acute and convalescent COVID-19 samples.

Sequencing was performed with immunoSEQ multiplex PCR; in TCRdb, only in-frame clones are kept and a portion is missing. The sample has 250,000 to 300,000 clones, around 90% seen once. Each participant's cohort was designated according to participant-reported clinical history. Trimming removed 3 bases from V and 5 bases from J, with 16 bases in between. Germline loops: CDR1 LNHDA, CDR2 SQIVND (reference sequence). The length of the CDR3 is 16 residues. The V and J genes are TRBV19 and TRBJ2-2, with TRBD1 as a possible D gene (6 bases). The sequence came from a woman between 25 and 40 years old who had recovered from COVID-19. Source material: PBMCs or T cells enriched from blood (not recorded which). The CDR3 region has the DNA TGTGCCAGTAGTATGTATCCTGGCAGGGGTACCGGGGAGCTGTTTTTT. This translates into CASSMYPGRGTGELFF.